One and the same sample provided the 28 T cell receptor beta chains below, sequenced in a study of Graves' ophthalmopathy and Graves' hyperthyroidism. RNA transcripts were the template, and TCR beta CDR3 regions were amplified from them. HTBI-primed first-round RT-PCR preceded second-round multiplex PCR. TCRdb redid the calling of the multiplex PCR reads with MiXCR, one entry per CDR3 protein. The repertoire holds about 210,000 distinct CDR3 sequences, with under 30% as singletons. The sample was peripheral blood. These receptors originate from a man between 45 and 60 years old with Graves' ophthalmopathy.

This clonotype was counted many times. The chain combines TRBV15 with TRBJ2-6; D not resolved. The CDR3 is 15 amino acids. The germline V and J ends were trimmed by 1 base and 2 bases, with 6 bases remaining between them. Germline V gives CDR1 LNHNV, CDR2 YYDKDF (reference sequence). DNA of the CDR3: TGTGCCACCAGCAGAGGGGTCACTGGGGCCAACGTCCTGACTTTC. Residues: CATSRGVTGANVLTF.

This clonotype has at least ten counts. V is TRBV11-2 and J is TRBJ1-1; D is possibly TRBD1 (6 bases). The CDR3 consists of 16 residues. CDR1 and CDR2 from the germline V gene are SGHAT and FQNNGV. Between the trimmed V and J ends, which lost 2 bases and 4 bases, there was a span of 17 bases. This CDR3 is CASSLRGTGGTTEAFF. DNA of the CDR3: TGTGCCAGCAGCTTAAGGGGTACGGGGGGCACCACTGAAGCTTTCTTT.

The chain uses TRBV6-5 and TRBJ2-7; no reliable D call. In germline, CDR1 is MNHEY, CDR2 SVGAGI. This CDR3 has 15 amino acids. The V and J ends lost 6 bases and 0 bases respectively, with 15 bases between them. Here the CDR3 reads CASSLQGYSSYEQYF. CDR3 coding DNA: TGTGCCAGCAGCTTACAAGGCTACAGCTCCTACGAGCAGTACTTC.

This clonotype was found a few times. The gene calls are TRBV12-3 or TRBV12-4 and TRBJ2-7, with TRBD2 identical over 11 bases. With V trimmed by 1 base and J by 3 bases, 5 bases remained unmatched. This CDR3 has 16 residues. In nucleotides, the CDR3 is TGTGCCAGCAGTTTAGTAAAACTAGCGGGAGTCTACGAGCAGTACTTC. Amino acid sequence: CASSLVKLAGVYEQYF.

There are many counts of this clonotype. V is TRBV11-3 and J is TRBJ2-4; the D gene is possibly TRBD2 (6 bases). Trimming shortened V by 5 bases and J by 8 bases, and 10 bases separated the two germline ends. Germline V gene sequence: CDR1 SGHNT, CDR2 YENEEA. The CDR3 length is 12 residues. This CDR3 reads CASSPRGDIQYF. The CDR3 DNA reads as TGTGCCAGCAGCCCGCGGGGTGACATTCAGTACTTC. Filled out from reference TRBV11-3 and TRBJ2-4, the complete variable domain reads EAGVVQSPRYKIIEKKQPVAFWCNPISGHNTLYWYLQNLGQGPELLIRYENEEAVDDSQLPKDRFSAERLKGVDSTLKIQPAELGDSAVYLCASSPRGDIQYFGAGTRLSVL.

In this sample, this clonotype turned up a few times. The rearrangement joins TRBV6-1 to TRBJ1-1; D perhaps matches TRBD1 (6 bases). CDR3 size: 13 residues. Germline CDR1 and CDR2: MNHNS and SASEGT. The V and J ends lost 6 bases and 5 bases respectively, with 13 bases between them. The CDR3 loop reads CASRDLQGTEAFF. CDR3 nucleotide sequence: TGTGCCAGCAGAGACCTACAGGGTACTGAAGCTTTCTTT.

This clonotype was picked up many times. The rearrangement uses TRBV6-1 and TRBJ1-1; D is unclear. V lost 8 bases and J lost 1, with 8 bases in between. The CDR3 extends over 12 amino acids. Germline V gene sequence: CDR1 MNHNS, CDR2 SASEGT. CDR3 DNA sequence: TGTGCCAGCCTGCGCCGGAACACTGAAGCTTTCTTT. Translated, it gives CASLRRNTEAFF.

This clonotype was counted ten times or more. This rearrangement joins TRBV20-1 to TRBJ2-7, with 13 nucleotides matching TRBD2. This CDR3 is 13 amino acids long. From germline, CDR1 is DFQATT and CDR2 SNEGSKA (reference sequence). The ends lost 8 bases at V and 3 bases at J; junction bases unmatched: 4. CDR3 nucleotide sequence: TGCAGTTCCGGGACTAGCGGGAACTACGAGCAGTACTTC. Its translation is CSSGTSGNYEQYF.

The rearrangement joins TRBV6-5 to TRBJ1-1; TRBD1 aligns across 7 bases. V dropped 1 base and J dropped 8; count of bases not matched to a gene: 7. Germline lookup yields CDR1 MNHEY and CDR2 SVGAGI. The CDR3 is made up of 14 amino acids. The CDR3 DNA sequence: TGTGCCAGCAGTTACTGGGACAGCCCATCCGAAGCTTTCTTT. Translating it yields CASSYWDSPSEAFF.

In its sample, this clonotype was seen many times. The chain links TRBV24-1 to TRBJ2-5; D gene unclear. Trimming took 1 base from V and 2 from J, leaving 4 bases between them. Germline V gene data show CDR1 as KGHDR and CDR2 as SFDVKD. The CDR3 runs to 13 residues. CDR3 coding DNA: TGTGCCACCAGTGATTTAGGACAAGAGACCCAGTACTTC. Its translation is CATSDLGQETQYF.

This chain uses TRBV6-5 with TRBJ2-7, with 7 bases aligning to TRBD1. Per germline, CDR1 MNHEY and CDR2 SVGAGI. The CDR3 spans 15 residues. Trimming removed 1 base from V and 5 bases from J; junction bases left unmatched: 8. The CDR3 nucleotides are TGTGCCAGCAGTTACTTGGACAGGCAGCTCGACGAGCAGTACTTC. Its translation is CASSYLDRQLDEQYF.

This clonotype was seen at least ten times. V and J are TRBV20-1 and TRBJ2-4; D is possibly TRBD2 (5 bases). Trimming took 6 bases from V and 0 from J, leaving 21 bases between them. Germline V lookup: CDR1 DFQATT, CDR2 SNEGSKA (reference sequence). CDR3 length equals 17 residues. The CDR3 reads CSAEVWASQLAKNIQYF. The CDR3 nucleotides read TGCAGTGCCGAAGTTTGGGCTAGCCAATTAGCCAAAAACATTCAGTACTTC.

This clonotype showed up many times. This rearrangement joins TRBV5-4 to TRBJ2-5; possible D gene TRBD1, 5 bases. CDR3 length equals 15 residues. V was cut by 4 bases and J by 4 bases, with 17 bases left in between. From germline, CDR1 is SGHNT and CDR2 YYREEE (reference sequence). CDR3 sequence reads: CASSHPGARGETQYF. For the CDR3, the DNA is TGTGCCAGCAGCCATCCAGGAGCTAGGGGAGAGACCCAGTACTTC.

The chain employs TRBV6-1 and TRBJ2-7, with D possibly TRBD1 on 5 matching bases. The CDR3 has 16 residues. Trimming took off 2 bases at V and 0 bases at J, with 14 bases between the two ends. Germline-derived CDR1 and CDR2 are MNHNS and SASEGT. DNA for the CDR3: TGTGCCAGCAGTGAATACGTGGGGCCCGTCTCCTACGAGCAGTACTTC. It specifies CASSEYVGPVSYEQYF.

The table lists this clonotype with many counts. The genes are TRBV24-1 and TRBJ2-7; 9 bases match TRBD1. Germline V gene lookup returns CDR1 KGHDR and CDR2 SFDVKD. The V segment lost 1 base and the J segment 3 bases; nucleotides outside the gene matches: 9. The CDR3 sequence is 17 residues long. CDR3 region: CATSDFEDRGSLYEQYF. In DNA, the CDR3 is TGTGCCACCAGTGATTTTGAAGACAGGGGGAGCCTCTACGAGCAGTACTTC.

V gene TRBV6-1 combines with J gene TRBJ2-2; 10 nucleotides line up with TRBD1. V shed 4 bases, J shed 7 bases, and the junction held 3 bases outside the gene matches. Germline V lookup: CDR1 MNHNS, CDR2 SASEGT. CDR3 size: 14 residues. CDR3: CASSVDRGHGELFF. CDR3 coding DNA: TGTGCCAGCAGTGTTGACAGGGGGCACGGGGAGCTGTTTTTT.

This clonotype has ten or more counts. The chain carries TRBV5-1 and TRBJ1-2; 7 nucleotides agree with TRBD1. Trimming removed 4 bases from V and 0 bases from J; junction bases left unmatched: 6. Germline V gene sequence: CDR1 SGHRS, CDR2 YFSETQ. The CDR3 loop spans 15 amino acids. CDR3 DNA: TGCGCCAGCAGCCTACAGGGGCCCGCTAACTATGGCTACACCTTC. This translates into CASSLQGPANYGYTF.

This clonotype was seen repeatedly, ten times or more. CDR3 in DNA: TGTGCCAGCAGTTTGAACGGTGTCAATCAGCCCCAGCATTTT. It translates to CASSLNGVNQPQHF. The chain links TRBV12-3 or TRBV12-4 to TRBJ1-5, with D hard to call. Trimming cost V 3 bases and J 3 bases, with 9 bases left between them. The CDR3 sequence is 14 residues long.

This clonotype has only one observation. CDR3 DNA sequence: TGTGCCAGCAGCGTCCTGGGGGGCAAGGCCGAGACCCAGTACTTC. This gives the protein CASSVLGGKAETQYF. This sequence joins TRBV5-5 and TRBJ2-5; D assignment may be TRBD1 or TRBD2 (6 bases each). This CDR3 has 15 residues. Per the germline V gene, CDR1 is SGHKS and CDR2 is YYEKEE (reference sequence). V was trimmed by 4 bases and J by 5 bases, leaving 18 bases between them.

This clonotype was detected many times. The chain has TRBV27 and TRBJ2-5; D might be TRBD2 (6 bases). The CDR3 contains 15 residues. CDR1 is MNHEY and CDR2 is SMNVEV in the germline V gene (reference sequence). V was clipped by 6 bases and J by 7 bases, with 21 bases between them. CDR3 sequence: CASRSPSVGPGTQYF. The CDR3 coding sequence is TGTGCCAGCAGGTCACCTAGCGTAGGTCCGGGGACCCAGTACTTC.

This clonotype was seen ten or more times. The chain couples TRBV20-1 to TRBJ1-2, with D uncertain. Per germline, CDR1 DFQATT and CDR2 SNEGSKA (reference sequence). CDR3 length equals 14 residues. The V and J ends lost 0 bases and 2 bases respectively, with 10 bases between them. The CDR3: CSARDLAGNYGYTF. The CDR3 DNA is TGCAGTGCTAGAGATCTCGCGGGGAACTATGGCTACACCTTC.

This clonotype showed up many times. V gene TRBV19 combines with J gene TRBJ2-2; 13 bases map to TRBD2. Germline trimming cut 4 bases from V and 5 bases from J; bases unmatched to any gene: 4. This CDR3 contains 16 residues. Germline CDR1 reads LNHDA; CDR2 reads SQIVND (reference sequence). The CDR3 sequence: CASSTGLAGVTGELFF. CDR3 bases: TGTGCCAGTAGTACCGGACTAGCGGGAGTTACCGGGGAGCTGTTTTTT.

This rearrangement joins TRBV2 to TRBJ2-7; 10 nucleotides match TRBD1. Germline CDR1 SNHLY, CDR2 FYNNEI. With V trimmed by 6 bases and J by 5 bases, 7 bases remained unmatched. CDR3 size: 14 residues. CDR3 protein: CASRPGDRGHEQYF. CDR3 DNA: TGTGCCAGCAGACCCGGGGACAGGGGACACGAGCAGTACTTC.

The genes are TRBV7-8 and TRBJ1-1; no reliable D call. Deletions cut 8 bases from V and 2 bases from J, with 12 bases between. This CDR3 is built from 13 residues. Germline V gene sequence: CDR1 SGHVS, CDR2 FQNEAQ. As DNA, the CDR3 is TGTGCCAGCTCCCGGGATATAAACACTGAAGCTTTCTTT. Its protein is CASSRDINTEAFF.

This clonotype was seen at least ten times. V gene TRBV28 combines with J gene TRBJ2-5, with TRBD1 matching 9 bases. V lost 4 bases to trimming and J lost 5 bases; unmatched junction nucleotides: 8. The CDR3 contains 15 residues. Germline V gene lookup returns CDR1 MDHEN and CDR2 SYDVKM. CDR3 DNA: TGTGCCAGCAGTTCCCCGGGACAGGGTTCGGAGACCCAGTACTTC. Translated: CASSSPGQGSETQYF.

There are many counts of this clonotype. The V and J genes are TRBV7-2 and TRBJ1-5; the match to TRBD1 covers 10 bases. After removal of 6 bases from V and 6 bases from J, the junction contained 8 bases not matched to a gene. This CDR3 region has 15 residues. The germline gives CDR1 SGHTA, CDR2 FQGNSA. DNA for the CDR3: TGTGCCAGCAGGGACGACAGGGGGCGAAGTCAGCCCCAGCATTTT. Protein: CASRDDRGRSQPQHF.

This clonotype was detected many times. This rearrangement joins TRBV29-1 to TRBJ2-7, with a possible D match to TRBD2 (5 bases). V was pared by 1 base and J by 5 bases, with 12 bases between. Germline V lookup: CDR1 SQVTM, CDR2 ANQGSEA. The CDR3 sequence is 13 residues long. CDR3 residues: CSVEAGNSDEQYF. For the CDR3, the DNA is TGCAGCGTTGAAGCGGGAAATAGCGACGAGCAGTACTTC.

In its sample, this clonotype was seen many times. The rearrangement uses TRBV28 and TRBJ1-3, with D perhaps TRBD1 (6 bases). V shed 2 bases and J shed 4 bases, with 9 bases lying between them. The CDR3 runs 14 residues. Germline CDR1 MDHEN, CDR2 SYDVKM. CDR3 residues: CASSLDRSGNTIYF. The CDR3 DNA follows: TGTGCCAGCAGTTTAGACAGGTCGGGAAACACCATATATTTT.